This TCR beta chain was identified during a study of T-cell reconstitution after alpha-beta-depleted transplantation in children. This clonotype has at least ten counts. Unique molecular identifiers featured in how the TCRbeta library was prepared. MiXCR, run by TCRdb on the PCR reads, gives a single entry per CDR3 protein. This table holds under 300,000 distinct CDR3 sequences, 11% found once. The V and J ends lost 4 bases and 6 bases respectively, with 19 bases between them. Germline V CDR1 and CDR2: MNHEY, SMNVEV (reference sequence). The CDR3 spans 15 residues. The material was peripheral blood, obtained 180 days after TCRalphabeta/CD19-depleted stem cell transplant. V and J are TRBV27 and TRBJ2-7; D gene uncertain. This TCR was sampled from a male patient under 10 years old who had a stem cell transplant for chronic granulomatous disease, so the T cells may come from the graft donor. The CDR3 region is CASSSPGSALLEQYF. The CDR3, as DNA: TGTGCCAGCAGTTCCCCTGGGTCAGCCCTGCTCGAGCAGTACTTC.